Below are 28 T cell receptor beta chains sequenced from a single sample in a study of early T cells in non-severe SARS-CoV-2 infection. From the 5' RACE reads, TCRdb called clonotypes with MiXCR, one entry per CDR3 protein. The repertoire has 45,000 or so distinct CDR3 sequences, about a tenth of them found once; the top ten carry around a tenth. The sample consisted of whole blood. Receptors originate from an adult who was a healthcare worker with PCR-confirmed SARS-CoV-2 infection or an uninfected control (not recorded which).

The sample holds a few counts of this clonotype. The chain recombines TRBV6-6 with TRBJ1-4; D gene unclear. V lost 5 bases and J lost 6, with 13 bases in between. Germline V CDR1 and CDR2: MNHNY, SVGAGI (reference sequence). The CDR3 length is 14 residues. CDR3 nucleotides: TGTGCCAGCAGTCGGGCGGTATGGGATGAAAAACTGTTTTTT. Amino acids: CASSRAVWDEKLFF.

This clonotype occurred many times. The chain uses TRBV25-1 and TRBJ1-2, with D hard to call. CDR3 length equals 14 residues. Trimming pared 3 bases from V and 4 bases from J, leaving 12 bases between. Per germline, CDR1 MGHDK and CDR2 SYGVNS. CDR3 residues: CASSDSLSRYGYTF. The CDR3 DNA reads as TGTGCCAGCAGTGATAGTCTCTCGCGCTATGGCTACACCTTC.

CDR3 loop: CASSLEGTALSGANVLTF. In nucleotides, the CDR3 is TGCGCCAGCAGCTTGGAAGGGACAGCTCTCTCTGGGGCCAACGTCCTGACTTTC. V usage is TRBV5-1 and J usage is TRBJ2-6, with 7 positions matching TRBD1. This CDR3 spans 18 amino acids. Germline-derived CDR1 and CDR2 are SGHRS and YFSETQ. Losses at the gene ends were 0 bases for V and 0 bases for J; bases not matched to a gene: 6.

In its sample, this clonotype was seen many times. The chain uses TRBV30 and TRBJ1-3, with D uncertain. The V gene's germline CDR1 is GTSNPN and CDR2 SVGIG (reference sequence). The CDR3 runs 15 residues. Trimming took off 1 base at V and 0 bases at J, with 10 bases between the two ends. For the CDR3, the DNA is TGTGCCTGGAGTGCTCACAGTCGCTCTGGAAACACCATATATTTT. Translated, it gives CAWSAHSRSGNTIYF. Together with reference TRBV30 and TRBJ1-3, the CDR3 gives the full variable domain: SQTIHQWPATLVQPVGSPLSLECTVEGTSNPNLYWYRQAAGRGLQLLFYSVGIGQISSEVPQNLSASRPQDRQFILSSKKLLLSDSGFYLCAWSAHSRSGNTIYFGEGSWLTVV.

This clonotype was picked up a small number of times. This chain joins TRBV25-1 and TRBJ2-1; D is ambiguous. V was pared by 1 base and J by 8 bases, with 18 bases between. Per the germline V gene, CDR1 is MGHDK and CDR2 is SYGVNS. The CDR3 has 16 amino acids. CDR3 nucleotide sequence: TGTGCCAGCAGTGAATCATCGGGCAGGCAAAGTGATGAGCAGTTCTTC. It translates to CASSESSGRQSDEQFF.

This clonotype was seen repeatedly, ten times or more. This sequence joins TRBV3-1 and TRBJ1-2; a possible D gene is TRBD1 (5 bases). Germline V lookup: CDR1 LGHDT, CDR2 YNNKEL (reference sequence). This CDR3 region has 13 residues. Trimming cost V 6 bases and J 2 bases, with 10 bases left between them. CDR3 nucleotide sequence: TGTGCCAGCAGTTCTGACAGCAACTATGGCTACACCTTC. It codes for CASSSDSNYGYTF.

The chain uses TRBV7-2 and TRBJ2-7; 9 nucleotides line up with TRBD1. Germline trimming cut 1 base from V and 3 bases from J; bases unmatched to any gene: 4. Germline assignment: CDR1 SGHTA and CDR2 FQGNSA. This CDR3 has 15 amino acids. CDR3 sequence (DNA): TGTGCCAGCAGCTTAGAAGGACAGGGGATCTACGAGCAGTACTTC. Protein product: CASSLEGQGIYEQYF.

This clonotype came up many times. The chain has TRBV6-5 and TRBJ1-5, with a possible D match to TRBD1 (5 bases). This CDR3 spans 14 amino acids. Trimming removed 8 bases at V and 5 bases at J, with 16 bases between. The germline V gene has CDR1 MNHEY and CDR2 SVGAGI. CDR3 sequence (DNA): TGTGCCAGCGCCGAACGGGGGGACGATCAGCCCCAGCATTTT. It translates to CASAERGDDQPQHF.

Only a few counts were recorded for this clonotype. This chain joins TRBV3-1 and TRBJ1-1; the match to TRBD1 covers 8 bases. V lost 6 bases, J lost 6 bases, and 0 bases stayed unmatched. Germline V gene lookup returns CDR1 LGHDT and CDR2 YNNKEL (reference sequence). This CDR3 contains 11 residues. The CDR3 protein is CASRQGAEAFF. The CDR3 bases are TGTGCCAGCAGACAGGGGGCTGAAGCTTTCTTT.

The gene calls are TRBV7-2 and TRBJ2-3; D uncertain. With 7 bases removed from V and 2 bases from J, the gap between germline ends came to 10 bases. CDR3 size: 13 residues. Germline CDR1 and CDR2: SGHTA and FQGNSA. The DNA of the CDR3 is TGTGCCAGCAACCCGGGTGCCACAGATACGCAGTATTTT. Translating gives CASNPGATDTQYF.

The chain couples TRBV20-1 to TRBJ2-5, with a weak D call TRBD1 (5 bases). V was trimmed by 6 bases and J by 1 base, leaving 21 bases between them. The CDR3 length is 16 residues. Per the germline V gene, CDR1 is DFQATT and CDR2 is SNEGSKA (reference sequence). This chain's CDR3 is CSALGASLGSQETQYF. CDR3 coding DNA: TGCAGTGCCCTAGGGGCAAGCCTGGGCTCCCAAGAGACCCAGTACTTC.

This chain uses TRBV5-4 with TRBJ1-6; D is unresolved. Germline CDR1 is SGHNT and CDR2 is YYREEE (reference sequence). V was shortened by 0 bases and J by 6 bases, with 10 bases between the two germline ends. This CDR3 is built from 15 residues. The CDR3 DNA reads as TGTGCCAGCAGCTTGGGGTCGCCATCTAATTCACCCCTCCACTTT. This sequence encodes CASSLGSPSNSPLHF.

This clonotype was counted ten times or more. This sequence joins TRBV7-9 and TRBJ1-6, with D hard to call. The germline V and J ends were trimmed by 7 bases and 7 bases, with 8 bases remaining between them. This CDR3 contains 12 residues. Germline V lookup: CDR1 SEHNR, CDR2 FQNEAQ (reference sequence). The CDR3 protein is CASKVGNSPLHF. CDR3 bases: TGTGCCAGCAAAGTTGGCAATTCACCCCTCCACTTT.

There are many counts of this clonotype. The chain has TRBV12-3 or TRBV12-4 and TRBJ2-3; tentative D call: TRBD1 (5 bases). The CDR3 length is 14 residues. Trimming shortened V by 3 bases and J by 0 bases, and 7 bases separated the two germline ends. Here the CDR3 DNA reads TGTGCCAGCAGTTTTACAGGAAGCACAGATACGCAGTATTTT. Translation: CASSFTGSTDTQYF.

In this sample, this clonotype turned up a few times. The V gene is TRBV7-2, the J gene TRBJ2-7; 14 nucleotides agree with TRBD2. This CDR3 has 15 residues. V trimming: 5 bases; J trimming: 6 bases; junction bases outside the gene matches: 6. Per germline, CDR1 SGHTA and CDR2 FQGNSA. The CDR3 region is CASSATSGGAAEQYF. CDR3 nucleotides: TGTGCCAGCAGCGCGACTAGCGGGGGGGCCGCCGAGCAGTACTTC.

The table lists this clonotype with many counts. J is TRBJ2-1 and V is TRBV30; no firm D call. Germline CDR1 reads GTSNPN; CDR2 reads SVGIG (reference sequence). Trimming stripped 8 bases from V and 3 bases from J, with 14 bases between. The CDR3 runs to 13 residues. The CDR3 coding sequence is TGTGCCCCAATCTGTAAGGTCTACAATGAGCAGTTCTTC. Amino acids: CAPICKVYNEQFF.

This clonotype was counted a few times. The chain is built from TRBV20-1 and TRBJ2-7, with a weak D call TRBD1 (6 bases). V lost 2 bases and J 6 bases, leaving 17 bases between the germline ends. CDR1 DFQATT and CDR2 SNEGSKA come from the germline V gene (reference sequence). This CDR3 comprises 14 residues. The DNA of the CDR3 is TGCAGTGCTAGAAGGACAGCGGACACGGGCGAGCAGTACTTC. As protein: CSARRTADTGEQYF.

This clonotype has just one count. The rearrangement joins TRBV6-1 to TRBJ2-7; D gene unclear. The germline V gene encodes CDR1 MNHNS and CDR2 SASEGT. Deletions cut 8 bases from V and 1 base from J, with 12 bases between. The CDR3 extends over 13 amino acids. The chain's CDR3 is CASARLISYEQYF. The CDR3 DNA reads TGTGCCAGCGCCCGCCTGATATCCTACGAGCAGTACTTC.

The table lists this clonotype with many counts. The V and J genes are TRBV12-3 or TRBV12-4 and TRBJ1-1, with 7 bases fitting TRBD1. V lost 8 bases, J lost 1 base, and 10 bases stayed unmatched. The CDR3 contains 15 residues. CDR3 DNA sequence: TGTGCCAGCGCCGAAATGGGGACAGCGAACACTGAAGCTTTCTTT. It yields the protein CASAEMGTANTEAFF.

Only a few counts were recorded for this clonotype. The genes are TRBV21-1 and TRBJ2-2. TRBV21-1 is an annotated pseudogene. This CDR3 is 14 amino acids long. CDR3 protein: CASSKPPGCRELFF. In DNA, the CDR3 is TGTGCCAGCAGCAAACCGCCAGGCTGCCGGGAGCTGTTTTTT.

The table lists this clonotype with many counts. The chain carries TRBV7-2 and TRBJ2-7; TRBD1 is a possible D gene (6 bases). Trimming took 1 base from V and 1 from J, leaving 11 bases between them. Germline V CDR1 and CDR2: SGHTA, FQGNSA. There are 15 residues in the CDR3. CDR3 in amino acids: CASSLDGTSSYEQYF. CDR3 in DNA: TGTGCCAGCAGCTTAGATGGGACATCGTCCTACGAGCAGTACTTC.

The rearrangement joins TRBV11-2 to TRBJ2-7; 9 nucleotides match TRBD1. Germline V gives CDR1 SGHAT, CDR2 FQNNGV. J gave up 8 bases and V 6 bases, and 11 bases lay outside the gene matches. The CDR3 contains 14 residues. The CDR3 DNA follows: TGTGCCAGCAGTAGCCCCGACAGGGGGGACAAGCAGTACTTC. It yields the protein CASSSPDRGDKQYF.

This clonotype was recorded many times. This sequence joins TRBV7-3 and TRBJ1-1; D is perhaps TRBD1 (6 bases). Germline V CDR1 and CDR2: SGHTA, FQGTGA. V gave up 5 bases and J gave up 4 bases, with 14 bases separating them. The CDR3 spans 14 residues. The CDR3 bases are TGTGCCAGCAGCCCACAGGGCTGGGGCACTGAAGCTTTCTTT. It encodes CASSPQGWGTEAFF.

The table lists this clonotype with a few counts. The chain carries TRBV6-4 and TRBJ2-2, with TRBD2 matching 7 bases. This CDR3 region has 14 residues. Per the germline V gene, CDR1 is MRHNA and CDR2 is SNTAGT. V lost 7 bases to trimming and J lost 2 bases; unmatched junction nucleotides: 4. For the CDR3, the DNA is TGTGCCAGCAAGCGGGACTACAACACCGGGGAGCTGTTTTTT. This codes for CASKRDYNTGELFF.

This clonotype was recorded only once. The chain uses TRBV9 and TRBJ2-5; 11 nucleotides align to TRBD1. Trimming took 3 bases from V and 5 from J; bases not matched to a gene: 6. Germline V gene data show CDR1 as SGDLS and CDR2 as YYNGEE. This CDR3 comprises 15 residues. The CDR3 DNA sequence: TGTGCCAGCAGCGCCGCCGGGACAGGGGGTGAGACCCAGTACTTC. This codes for CASSAAGTGGETQYF.

This clonotype was seen more than once but under ten times. The chain is built from TRBV20-1 and TRBJ1-5, with D unclear. V lost 1 base, J lost 0 bases, and 7 bases lay in between. Germline loops: CDR1 DFQATT, CDR2 SNEGSKA (reference sequence). This CDR3 is built from 14 residues. CDR3 region: CSARGRVSNQPQHF. The DNA of the CDR3 is TGCAGTGCTAGAGGGAGGGTTAGCAATCAGCCCCAGCATTTT.

In this sample, this clonotype turned up a few times. The V and J genes are TRBV7-9 and TRBJ1-3; 8 bases align to TRBD1. Per the germline V gene, CDR1 is SEHNR and CDR2 is FQNEAQ (reference sequence). Losses at the gene ends were 5 bases for V and 1 base for J; bases not matched to a gene: 4. This CDR3 has 15 amino acids. CDR3 protein: CASSTDRASGNTIYF. CDR3 sequence (DNA): TGTGCCAGCAGCACGGACAGGGCATCTGGAAACACCATATATTTT.

The chain links TRBV12-3 or TRBV12-4 to TRBJ2-3; 7 nucleotides line up with TRBD2. V was pared by 2 bases and J by 1 base, with 3 bases of the junction left unmatched. This CDR3 comprises 15 residues. The DNA of the CDR3 is TGTGCCAGCAGTTTATCCAGCGGGGGCACAGATACGCAGTATTTT. Its translation: CASSLSSGGTDTQYF.